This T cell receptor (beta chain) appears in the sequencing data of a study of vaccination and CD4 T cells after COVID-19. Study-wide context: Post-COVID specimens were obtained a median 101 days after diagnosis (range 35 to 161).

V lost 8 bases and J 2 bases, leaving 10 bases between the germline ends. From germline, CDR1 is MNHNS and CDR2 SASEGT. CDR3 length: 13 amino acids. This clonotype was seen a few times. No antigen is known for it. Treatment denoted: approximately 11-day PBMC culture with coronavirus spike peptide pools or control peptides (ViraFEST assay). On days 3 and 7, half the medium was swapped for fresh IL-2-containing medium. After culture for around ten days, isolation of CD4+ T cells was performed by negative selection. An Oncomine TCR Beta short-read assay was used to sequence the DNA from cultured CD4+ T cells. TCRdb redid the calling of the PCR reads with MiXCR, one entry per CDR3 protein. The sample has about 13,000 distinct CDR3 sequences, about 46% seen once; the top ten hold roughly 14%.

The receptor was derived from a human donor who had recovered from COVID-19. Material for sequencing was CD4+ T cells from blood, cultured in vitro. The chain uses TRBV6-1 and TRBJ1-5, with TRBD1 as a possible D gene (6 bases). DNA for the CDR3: TGTGCCAGCGGTGCAGGGGGCAATCAGCCCCAGCATTTT. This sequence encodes CASGAGGNQPQHF.